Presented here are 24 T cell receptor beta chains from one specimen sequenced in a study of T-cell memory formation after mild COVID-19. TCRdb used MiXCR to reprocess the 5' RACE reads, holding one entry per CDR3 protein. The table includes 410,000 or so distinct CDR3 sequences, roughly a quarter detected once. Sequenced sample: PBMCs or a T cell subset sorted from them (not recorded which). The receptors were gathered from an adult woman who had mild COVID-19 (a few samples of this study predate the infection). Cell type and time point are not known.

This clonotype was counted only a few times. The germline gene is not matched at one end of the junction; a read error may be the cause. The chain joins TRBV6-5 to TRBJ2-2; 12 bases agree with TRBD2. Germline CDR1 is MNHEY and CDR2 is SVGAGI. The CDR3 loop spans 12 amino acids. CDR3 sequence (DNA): TGTGCCAGCAGTATAGGGACTAGCGGGCTCGTTTTT. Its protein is CASSIGTSGLVF.

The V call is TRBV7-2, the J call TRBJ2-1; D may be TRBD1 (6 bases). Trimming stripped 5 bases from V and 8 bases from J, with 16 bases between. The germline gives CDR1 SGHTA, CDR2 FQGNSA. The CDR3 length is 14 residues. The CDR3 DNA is TGTGCCAGCAGCACCCGACAGGTCGGCGATGAGCAGTTCTTC. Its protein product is CASSTRQVGDEQFF.

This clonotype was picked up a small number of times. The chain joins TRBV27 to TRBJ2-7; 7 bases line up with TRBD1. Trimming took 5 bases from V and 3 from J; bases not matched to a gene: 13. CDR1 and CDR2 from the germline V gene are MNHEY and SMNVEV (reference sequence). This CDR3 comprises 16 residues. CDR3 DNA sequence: TGTGCCAGCAGTCACAAGACAGGGTCTACGTTCTACGAGCAGTACTTC. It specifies CASSHKTGSTFYEQYF.

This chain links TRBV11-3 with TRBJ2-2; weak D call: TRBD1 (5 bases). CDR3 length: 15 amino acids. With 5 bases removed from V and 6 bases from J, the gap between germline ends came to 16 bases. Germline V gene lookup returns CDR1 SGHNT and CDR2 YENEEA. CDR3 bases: TGTGCCAGCAGCGCCCGGACAATGATGGCCGGGGAGCTGTTTTTT. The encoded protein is CASSARTMMAGELFF.

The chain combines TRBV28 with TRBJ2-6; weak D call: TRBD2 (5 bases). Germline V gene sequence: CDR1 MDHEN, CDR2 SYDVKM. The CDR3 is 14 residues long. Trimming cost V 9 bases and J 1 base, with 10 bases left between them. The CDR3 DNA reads TGTGCCAGGCCCCGGAGGTCTGGGGCCAACGTCCTGACTTTC. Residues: CARPRRSGANVLTF.

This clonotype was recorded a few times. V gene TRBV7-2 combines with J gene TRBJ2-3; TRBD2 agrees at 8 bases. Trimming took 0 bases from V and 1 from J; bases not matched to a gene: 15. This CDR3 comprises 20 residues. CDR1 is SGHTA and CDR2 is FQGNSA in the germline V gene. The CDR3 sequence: CASSLARSFSGGLGTDTQYF. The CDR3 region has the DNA TGTGCCAGCAGCTTAGCGCGATCCTTTTCGGGAGGGCTCGGCACAGATACGCAGTATTTT.

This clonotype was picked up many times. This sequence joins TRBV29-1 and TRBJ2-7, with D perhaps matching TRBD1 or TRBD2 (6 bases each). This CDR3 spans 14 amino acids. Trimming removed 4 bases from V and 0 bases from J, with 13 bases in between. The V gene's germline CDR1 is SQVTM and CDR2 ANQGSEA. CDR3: CSVVGGASSYEQYF. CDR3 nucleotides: TGCAGCGTTGTCGGGGGCGCTAGCTCCTACGAGCAGTACTTC.

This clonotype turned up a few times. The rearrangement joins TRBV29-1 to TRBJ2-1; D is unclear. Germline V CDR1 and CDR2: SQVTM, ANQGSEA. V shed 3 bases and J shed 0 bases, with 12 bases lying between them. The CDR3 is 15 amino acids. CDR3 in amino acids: CSVDEAPSSYNEQFF. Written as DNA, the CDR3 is TGCAGCGTTGATGAGGCCCCAAGCTCCTACAATGAGCAGTTCTTC.

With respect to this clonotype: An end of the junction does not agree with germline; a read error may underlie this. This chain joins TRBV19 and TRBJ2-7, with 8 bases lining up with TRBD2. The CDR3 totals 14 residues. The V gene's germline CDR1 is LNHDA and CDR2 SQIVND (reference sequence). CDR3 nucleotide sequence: TGTGCCAGTAGTAGCGGGAGGCCGTTATACGATCAGTACTTC. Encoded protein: CASSSGRPLYDQYF.

CDR3 loop: CASSYSSVDGYTF. In nucleotides, the CDR3 is TGTGCCAGCAGTTACTCATCAGTTGATGGCTACACCTTC. The chain carries TRBV6-2 or TRBV6-3 and TRBJ1-2, with D unclear. Germline V lookup: CDR1 MNHEY, CDR2 SVGEGT. V lost 0 bases to trimming and J lost 6 bases, with 8 bases between them. There are 13 residues in the CDR3.

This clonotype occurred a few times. CDR3 amino acids: CSASWERSRDTQYF. In DNA, the CDR3 is TGCAGTGCTAGCTGGGAACGGTCAAGAGATACGCAGTATTTT. This chain connects TRBV20-1 to TRBJ2-3; no firm D call. CDR3 length equals 14 residues. V dropped 3 bases and J dropped 5 bases, with 15 bases sitting between them. Germline assignment: CDR1 DFQATT and CDR2 SNEGSKA (reference sequence).

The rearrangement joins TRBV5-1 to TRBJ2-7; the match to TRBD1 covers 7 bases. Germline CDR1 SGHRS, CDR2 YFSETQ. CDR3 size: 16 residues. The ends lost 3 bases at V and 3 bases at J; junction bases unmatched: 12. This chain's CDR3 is CASSSKRQGKGYEQYF. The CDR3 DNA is TGCGCCAGCAGCTCCAAGAGACAGGGAAAAGGCTACGAGCAGTACTTC.

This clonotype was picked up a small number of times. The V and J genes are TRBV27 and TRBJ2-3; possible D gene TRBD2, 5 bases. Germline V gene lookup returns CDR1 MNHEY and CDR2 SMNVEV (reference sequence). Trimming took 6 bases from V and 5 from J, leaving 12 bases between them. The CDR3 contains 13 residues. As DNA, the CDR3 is TGTGCCAGCAGGCCCCTAGGAGGAGATACGCAGTATTTT. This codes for CASRPLGGDTQYF.

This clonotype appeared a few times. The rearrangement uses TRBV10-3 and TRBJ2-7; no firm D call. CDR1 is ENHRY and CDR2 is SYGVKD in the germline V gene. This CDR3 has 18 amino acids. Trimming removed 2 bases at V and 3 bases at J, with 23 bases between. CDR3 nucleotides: TGTGCCATCAGTGAGGGATCGTCGGGCGGATTTGAGGACTACGAGCAGTACTTC. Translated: CAISEGSSGGFEDYEQYF.

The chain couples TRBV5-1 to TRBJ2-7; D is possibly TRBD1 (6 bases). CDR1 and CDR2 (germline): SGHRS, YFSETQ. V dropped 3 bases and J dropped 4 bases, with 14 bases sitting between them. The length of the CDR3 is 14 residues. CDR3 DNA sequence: TGCGCCAGCAGCTGGATGGGGGCTGAGTACGAGCAGTACTTC. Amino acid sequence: CASSWMGAEYEQYF. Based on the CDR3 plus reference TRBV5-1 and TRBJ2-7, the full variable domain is KAGVTQTPRYLIKTRGQQVTLSCSPISGHRSVSWYQQTPGQGLQFLFEYFSETQRNKGNFPGRFSGRQFSNSRSEMNVSTLELGDSALYLCASSWMGAEYEQYFGPGTRLTVT.

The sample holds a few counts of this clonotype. The CDR3 bases are TGCAGCGTTACACGGACCGGTATCAGCACAGATACGCAGTATTTT. Translated: CSVTRTGISTDTQYF. This rearrangement joins TRBV29-1 to TRBJ2-3; the D is unclear. Between the trimmed V and J ends, which lost 5 bases and 0 bases, there was a span of 15 bases. Per the germline V gene, CDR1 is SQVTM and CDR2 is ANQGSEA. The CDR3 loop spans 15 amino acids.

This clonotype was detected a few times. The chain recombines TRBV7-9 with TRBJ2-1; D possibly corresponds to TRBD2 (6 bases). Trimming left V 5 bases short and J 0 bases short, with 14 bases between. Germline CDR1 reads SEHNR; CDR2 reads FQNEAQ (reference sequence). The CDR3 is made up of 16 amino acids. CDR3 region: CASSASLGGSYNEQFF. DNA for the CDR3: TGTGCCAGCAGCGCCTCACTGGGGGGCTCCTACAATGAGCAGTTCTTC.

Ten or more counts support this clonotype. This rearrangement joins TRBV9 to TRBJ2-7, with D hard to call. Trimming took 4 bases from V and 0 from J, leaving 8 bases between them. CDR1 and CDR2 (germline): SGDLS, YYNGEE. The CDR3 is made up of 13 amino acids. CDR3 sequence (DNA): TGTGCCAGCAGCTCGGACCCCTCCTACGAGCAGTACTTC. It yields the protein CASSSDPSYEQYF.

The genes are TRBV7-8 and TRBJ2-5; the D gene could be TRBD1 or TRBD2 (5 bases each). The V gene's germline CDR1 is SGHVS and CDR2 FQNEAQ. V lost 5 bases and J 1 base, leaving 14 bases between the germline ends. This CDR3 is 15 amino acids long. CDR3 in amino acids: CASSPRWGPQETQYF. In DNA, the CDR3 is TGTGCCAGCAGCCCGAGGTGGGGACCCCAAGAGACCCAGTACTTC. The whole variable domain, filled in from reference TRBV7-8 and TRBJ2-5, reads GAGVSQSPRYKVAKRGQDVALRCDPISGHVSLFWYQQALGQGPEFLTYFQNEAQLDKSGLPSDRFFAERPEGSVSTLKIQRTQQEDSAVYLCASSPRWGPQETQYFGPGTRLLVL.

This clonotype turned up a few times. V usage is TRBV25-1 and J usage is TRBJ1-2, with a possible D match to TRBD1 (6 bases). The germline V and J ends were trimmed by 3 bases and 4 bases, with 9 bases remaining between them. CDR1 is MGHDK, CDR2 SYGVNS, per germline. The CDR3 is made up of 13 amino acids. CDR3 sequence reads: CASSDRTAYGYTF. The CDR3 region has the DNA TGTGCCAGCAGTGATAGGACAGCCTATGGCTACACCTTC.

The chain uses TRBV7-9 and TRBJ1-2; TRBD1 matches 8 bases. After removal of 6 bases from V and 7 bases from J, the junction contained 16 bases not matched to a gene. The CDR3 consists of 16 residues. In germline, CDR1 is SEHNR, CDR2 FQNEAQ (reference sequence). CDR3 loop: CASSPVLQGASGGYTF. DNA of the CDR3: TGTGCCAGCAGTCCCGTTCTTCAGGGGGCTAGCGGTGGCTACACCTTC.

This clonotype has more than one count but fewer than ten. The CDR3 here is CASRDRGETQYF. CDR3 bases: TGTGCCAGCAGAGACCGAGGGGAGACCCAGTACTTC. This chain links TRBV7-2 with TRBJ2-5; possibly TRBD2 for D (5 bases). V was shortened by 6 bases and J by 5 bases, with 10 bases between the two germline ends. The CDR3 spans 12 residues. Germline V gene sequence: CDR1 SGHTA, CDR2 FQGNSA. Full variable domain (remainder filled in from reference TRBV7-2 and TRBJ2-5): GAGVSQSPSNKVTEKGKDVELRCDPISGHTALYWYRQSLGQGLEFLIYFQGNSAPDKSGLPSDRFSAERTGGSVSTLTIQRTQQEDSAVYLCASRDRGETQYFGPGTRLLVL.

This chain's CDR3 is CASSLASPTGYGYTF. The CDR3 DNA is TGTGCCAGCAGCTTAGCGTCCCCCACAGGTTATGGCTACACCTTC. This sequence joins TRBV7-2 and TRBJ1-2; possible D gene TRBD1, 5 bases. The V end lost 0 bases, the J end lost 5 bases, and 13 bases lay between the germline ends. The germline V gene has CDR1 SGHTA and CDR2 FQGNSA. This CDR3 spans 15 amino acids.

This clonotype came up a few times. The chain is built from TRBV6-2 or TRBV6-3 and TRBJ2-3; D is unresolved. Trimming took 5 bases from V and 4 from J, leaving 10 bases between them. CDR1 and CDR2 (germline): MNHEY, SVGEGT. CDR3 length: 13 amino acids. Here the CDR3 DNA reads TGTGCCAGCAGTGCAGTGAGAGCAGATACGCAGTATTTT. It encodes CASSAVRADTQYF.